The clone carrying this T cell receptor beta chain has only a few counts. The antigen is undetermined. Separate cDNA molecules each had unique molecular identifiers attached to them. TCRdb ran MiXCR on the 5' RACE reads and lists one entry per CDR3 protein. Of about 52,000 distinct CDR3 sequences listed, more than 9.5% are singletons. These data belong to a study of early T cells in non-severe SARS-CoV-2 infection. Overall study context: Unsorted whole blood bulk RNA was sequenced, with unpaired chains. Study-level results: Anti-spike CD8 specificities were favored by VDJdb matching, whose results missed private and CD4 specificities.

Trimming cost V 0 bases and J 5 bases, with 14 bases left between them. In germline, CDR1 is SGHRS, CDR2 YFSETQ. The CDR3 runs to 16 residues. The chain couples TRBV5-1 to TRBJ2-2, with D possibly matching TRBD2 (7 bases). The sequence was collected from an adult who was a healthcare worker with PCR-confirmed SARS-CoV-2 infection or an uninfected control (not recorded which). Sequencing used whole blood. The CDR3 sequence is CASSLAVGGPTGELFF. In nucleotides, the CDR3 is TGCGCCAGCAGCTTGGCGGTCGGGGGGCCGACCGGGGAGCTGTTTTTT.